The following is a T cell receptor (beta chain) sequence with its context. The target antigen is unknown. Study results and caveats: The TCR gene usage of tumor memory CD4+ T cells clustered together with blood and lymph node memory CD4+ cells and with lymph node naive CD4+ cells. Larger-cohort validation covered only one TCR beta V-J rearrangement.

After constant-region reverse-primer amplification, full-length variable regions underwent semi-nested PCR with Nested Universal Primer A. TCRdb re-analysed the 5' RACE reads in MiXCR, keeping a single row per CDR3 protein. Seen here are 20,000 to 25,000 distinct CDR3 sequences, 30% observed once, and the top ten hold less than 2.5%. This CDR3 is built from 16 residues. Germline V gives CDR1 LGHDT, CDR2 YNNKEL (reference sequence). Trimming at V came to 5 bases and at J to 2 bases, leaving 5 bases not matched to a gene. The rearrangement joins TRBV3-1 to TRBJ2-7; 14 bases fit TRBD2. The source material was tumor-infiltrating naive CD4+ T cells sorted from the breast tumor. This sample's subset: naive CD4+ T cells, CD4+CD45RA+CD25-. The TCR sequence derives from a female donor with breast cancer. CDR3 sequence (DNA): TGTGCCAGCAGCTACAAGACTAGCGGGAGGGCCTACGAGCAGTACTTC. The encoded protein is CASSYKTSGRAYEQYF.